This is a list of T cell receptor beta chains from one sample in a study of T cells after yellow fever vaccination. MiXCR, applied by TCRdb to the 5' RACE reads, yields one record per CDR3 protein. The sample lists some 100,000 distinct CDR3 sequences; approximately 7.1% were seen once. The starting material was CD4+ T cells sorted from PBMCs, obtained roughly 45 days after the first yellow fever vaccination. The receptor source for this set is a young man who received the YFV17D yellow fever vaccine. The CDR3 runs from the conserved cysteine through the conserved F or W. The order of the fields is D gene, V gene, clone size, J gene, CDR3 protein, CDR3 DNA. A D gene is named only where the DNA matches it firmly. Rows give clone size only sometimes, using once, few, many, or a class for an expanded clone.

.,TRBV6-1,many,TRBJ2-1,CASSRGLPLGEQFF,TGTGCCAGCAGCCGGGGCCTCCCGCTTGGTGAGCAGTTCTTC
TRBD2,TRBV20-1,many,TRBJ2-3,CSAPGLAGGADTQYF,TGCAGTGCCCCGGGACTAGCGGGGGGAGCAGATACGCAGTATTTT
TRBD1,TRBV4-1,many,TRBJ2-3,CASSPRQGNTDTQYF,TGCGCCAGCAGCCCCCGACAGGGAAACACAGATACGCAGTATTTT
.,TRBV5-1,many,TRBJ2-7,CASSWGTGSGYEQYF,TGCGCCAGCAGCTGGGGGACCGGGTCCGGTTACGAGCAGTACTTC
.,TRBV7-2,many,TRBJ1-1,CASSTPSPSAEDTEAFF,TGTGCCAGCAGCACTCCCTCCCCCAGTGCAGAAGACACTGAAGCTTTCTTT
.,TRBV5-1,many,TRBJ2-2,CASSLGREAGELFF,TGCGCCAGCAGCTTGGGCAGGGAGGCCGGGGAGCTGTTTTTT
TRBD2,TRBV20-1,many,TRBJ2-3,CSARLAGNTDTQYF,TGCAGTGCTAGGCTAGCGGGGAACACAGATACGCAGTATTTT
.,TRBV12-3/TRBV12-4,.,TRBJ2-3,CASSLGEKDTQYF,TGTGCCAGCAGTTTAGGGGAGAAAGATACGCAGTATTTT
.,TRBV20-1,few,TRBJ2-1,CSARVYTSSYNEQFF,TGCAGTGCTAGAGTATACACAAGCTCCTACAATGAGCAGTTCTTC
TRBD2,TRBV3-1,.,TRBJ2-2,CASCPGLAGGLFGELFF,TGTGCCAGCTGTCCCGGACTAGCGGGGGGGCTGTTCGGGGAGCTGTTTTTT
TRBD2,TRBV9,many,TRBJ2-2,CASSPPYAGGGAVGELFF,TGTGCCAGCAGCCCCCCCTACGCTGGCGGGGGGGCCGTCGGGGAGCTGTTTTTT
.,TRBV24-1,many,TRBJ2-3,CATSDRGVDTQYF,TGTGCCACCAGTGATCGTGGGGTCGATACGCAGTATTTT
.,TRBV6-2/TRBV6-3,many,TRBJ2-5,CASSFTSETQYF,TGTGCCAGCAGTTTTACTAGCGAGACCCAGTACTTC
TRBD2,TRBV7-3,.,TRBJ2-5,CASSLGSSGGAGETQYF,TGTGCCAGCAGCTTAGGTTCTAGCGGGGGGGCCGGGGAGACCCAGTACTTC